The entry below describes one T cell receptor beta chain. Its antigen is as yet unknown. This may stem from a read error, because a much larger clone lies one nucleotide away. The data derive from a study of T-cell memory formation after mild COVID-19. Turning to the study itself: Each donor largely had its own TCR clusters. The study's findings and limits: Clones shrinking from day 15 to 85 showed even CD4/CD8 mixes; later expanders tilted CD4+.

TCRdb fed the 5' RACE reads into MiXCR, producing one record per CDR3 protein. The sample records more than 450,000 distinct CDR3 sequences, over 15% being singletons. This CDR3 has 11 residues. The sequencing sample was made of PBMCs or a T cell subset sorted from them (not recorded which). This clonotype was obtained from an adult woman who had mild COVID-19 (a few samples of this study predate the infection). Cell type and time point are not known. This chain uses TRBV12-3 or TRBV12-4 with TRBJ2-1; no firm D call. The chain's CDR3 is CSSRSYNEQFF. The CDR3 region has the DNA TGTTCCAGCAGGTCCTACAATGAGCAGTTCTTC.